This entry lists 10 T cell receptor beta chains sequenced from one sample in a study of lung T cells in sarcoidosis with Löfgren's syndrome. TCRdb reanalysed the reads using MiXCR and keeps one entry per CDR3 protein. The sample has around 9,600 distinct CDR3 sequences, just under 20% seen once. The specimen was CD4+ T cells from bronchoalveolar lavage. The receptors derive from a human donor with sarcoidosis (Löfgren's syndrome or another form), or a control subject (not recorded which).

In its sample, this clonotype is medium-sized. The chain is built from TRBV9 and TRBJ1-6, with D possibly TRBD1 on 5 matching bases. V gave up 4 bases and J gave up 5 bases, with 10 bases separating them. Looked up from germline, CDR1 is SGDLS and CDR2 is YYNGEE. There are 14 residues in the CDR3. CDR3 protein: CASSSRQNNSPLHF. The CDR3 DNA sequence: TGTGCCAGCAGCTCCCGACAGAATAATTCACCCCTCCACTTT.

By share, this clonotype ranks as medium-sized. The CDR3 sequence is CASSQEAANTGELFF. CDR3 DNA: TGCGCCAGCAGCCAAGAAGCAGCGAACACCGGGGAGCTGTTTTTT. The rearrangement joins TRBV4-3 to TRBJ2-2; D ambiguous. The CDR3 totals 15 residues. Germline loops: CDR1 LGHNA, CDR2 YSLEER. Trimming removed 0 bases from V and 0 bases from J, with 5 bases in between.

This clonotype was recorded once. Since no conserved phenylalanine or tryptophan closes the CDR3, a read error is the likely cause. The chain joins TRBV29-1 to TRBJ1-1; D is perhaps TRBD1 (5 bases). CDR3 length: 13 amino acids. Trimming removed 7 bases at V and 8 bases at J, with 20 bases between. Germline CDR1 reads SQVTM; CDR2 reads ANQGSEA. CDR3 in DNA: TGCAGCGCCGGGACCCGAACAGGCACCGAAGCTTTCTCT. This gives the protein CSAGTRTGTEAFS.

This clonotype was counted many times. The rearrangement joins TRBV7-2 to TRBJ1-1; D gene unclear. In germline, CDR1 is SGHTA, CDR2 FQGNSA. V shed 1 base and J shed 6 bases, with 9 bases lying between them. There are 13 residues in the CDR3. The DNA for the CDR3 is TGTGCCAGCAGCTTAGAAGGGTTGGCTGAAGCTTTCTTT. Its protein is CASSLEGLAEAFF. The full variable domain, with the rest looked up from reference TRBV7-2 and TRBJ1-1, is GAGVSQSPSNKVTEKGKDVELRCDPISGHTALYWYRQSLGQGLEFLIYFQGNSAPDKSGLPSDRFSAERTGGSVSTLTIQRTQQEDSAVYLCASSLEGLAEAFFGQGTRLTVV.

Concerning this clonotype itself: Given a much more abundant clone one base away, this may be a read error. The rearrangement links TRBV20-1 to TRBJ2-7; perhaps TRBD2 as D (6 bases). The CDR3 has 15 residues. Germline V gene data show CDR1 as DFQATT and CDR2 as SNEGSKA (reference sequence). CDR3 in DNA: TGCAGTACTAGAGTAGGAGGGCTGAACTCCTACGAGCAGTACTTC. Protein product: CSTRVGGLNSYEQYF.

This clonotype was counted many times. This rearrangement joins TRBV30 to TRBJ2-1; weak D call: TRBD2 (5 bases). This CDR3 spans 13 amino acids. V shed 4 bases and J shed 10 bases, with 17 bases lying between them. The germline CDR1 and CDR2 sequences are GTSNPN and SVGIG (reference sequence). The CDR3 sequence is CAWTGQEGSEQFF. The CDR3 nucleotides read TGTGCCTGGACCGGGCAAGAGGGAAGCGAGCAGTTCTTC.

There are a few counts of this clonotype. A much larger clone sits a single nucleotide away, making a read error possible. The chain couples TRBV20-1 to TRBJ2-1, with 9 bases aligning to TRBD2. CDR1 is DFQATT and CDR2 is SNEGSKA in the germline V gene (reference sequence). After removal of 4 bases from V and 5 bases from J, the junction contained 9 bases not matched to a gene. The CDR3 runs to 15 residues. The chain's CDR3 is CSAKWASGDHNEQFF. The CDR3 DNA sequence: TGCAGTGCTAAGTGGGCTAGCGGGGACCACAATGAGCAGTTCTTC.

As regards this clonotype: Given a much more abundant clone one base away, this may be a read error. The chain couples TRBV5-8 to TRBJ2-7; TRBD1 is a possible D gene (6 bases). Germline lookup yields CDR1 SGHTS and CDR2 YDEGEE. CDR3 length: 13 residues. CDR3 in amino acids: CAGRLTGSYEQYF. In DNA form, the CDR3 reads TGTGCCGGCAGGCTGACAGGCTCCTACGAGCAGTACTTC.

This clonotype counts as medium-sized. One end of the junction does not line up with germline, which may come from a read error. This chain connects TRBV6-1 to TRBJ1-1; D call uncertain. CDR1 is MNHNS and CDR2 is SASEGT in the germline V gene. The CDR3 spans 13 residues. CDR3 coding DNA: TGTGCCAGCCAGGCTGCTCGGACTGACCCCACTTCCTTT. It is translated as CASQAARTDPTSF.

This clonotype was detected ten times or more. The rearrangement uses TRBV20-1 and TRBJ2-7; 13 bases map to TRBD2. Germline CDR1 reads DFQATT; CDR2 reads SNEGSKA (reference sequence). The CDR3 has 15 residues. Trimming removed 1 base from V and 3 bases from J; junction bases left unmatched: 3. CDR3 in DNA: TGCAGTGCTAGAGGGGGACTAGCGGGAATCTACGAGCAGTACTTC. Protein: CSARGGLAGIYEQYF.